The present entry profiles one T cell receptor (beta chain) with its context. Its antigen remains unidentified. Losses at the gene ends were 0 bases for V and 9 bases for J; bases not matched to a gene: 9. This CDR3 contains 15 residues. Germline values: CDR1 SGHKS, CDR2 YYEKEE (reference sequence). This specimen belongs to a study of T-cell memory formation after mild COVID-19. Each CDR3 protein is one row after TCRdb ran MiXCR on the 5' RACE reads. The data contain 150,000 to 200,000 distinct CDR3 sequences, roughly 10% of them singletons. General study points: Some clones that responded were present in memory (sampled pre-infection), which suggests cross-reactive memory joined. Mostly located in CM and EM were contracting CD4+ clones, with contracting CD8+ clones located in EMRA.

The source material was PBMCs or a T cell subset sorted from them (not recorded which). The chain uses TRBV5-5 and TRBJ2-4; 7 bases align to TRBD1. This TCR was recovered from a man in his late teens or twenties who had mild COVID-19 (a few samples of this study predate the infection). Cell type and time point are not known. The CDR3 DNA is TGTGCCAGCAGCTTGGCCAGGGGGACGGTTGGCATTCAGTACTTC. This codes for CASSLARGTVGIQYF.